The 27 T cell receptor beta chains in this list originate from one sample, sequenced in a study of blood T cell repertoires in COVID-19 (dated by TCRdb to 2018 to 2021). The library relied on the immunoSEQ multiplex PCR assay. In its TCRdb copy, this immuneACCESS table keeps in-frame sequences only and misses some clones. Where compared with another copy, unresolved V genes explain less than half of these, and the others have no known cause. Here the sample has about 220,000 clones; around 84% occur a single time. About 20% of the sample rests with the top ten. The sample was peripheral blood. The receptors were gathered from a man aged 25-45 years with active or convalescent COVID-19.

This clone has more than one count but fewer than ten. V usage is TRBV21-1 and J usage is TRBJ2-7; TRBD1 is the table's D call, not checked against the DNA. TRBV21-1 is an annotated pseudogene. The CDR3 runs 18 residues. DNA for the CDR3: TGTGCCAGCAGCAAAGTGGGGAAGATTTGGACAAACGCCTACGAGCAGTACTTC. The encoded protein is CASSKVGKIWTNAYEQYF.

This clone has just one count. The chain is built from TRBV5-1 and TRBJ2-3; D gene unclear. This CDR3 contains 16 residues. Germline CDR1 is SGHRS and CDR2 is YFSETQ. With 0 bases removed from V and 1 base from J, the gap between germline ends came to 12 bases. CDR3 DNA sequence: TGCGCCAGCAGCTTGGCCTCCTCTGGGCGCACAGATACGCAGTATTTT. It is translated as CASSLASSGRTDTQYF.

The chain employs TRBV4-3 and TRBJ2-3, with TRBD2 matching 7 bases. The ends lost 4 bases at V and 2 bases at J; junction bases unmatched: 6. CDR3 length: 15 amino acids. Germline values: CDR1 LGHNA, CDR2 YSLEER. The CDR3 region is CASSPYGGVTDTQYF. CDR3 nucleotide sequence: TGCGCCAGCAGCCCCTATGGGGGGGTCACAGATACGCAGTATTTT.

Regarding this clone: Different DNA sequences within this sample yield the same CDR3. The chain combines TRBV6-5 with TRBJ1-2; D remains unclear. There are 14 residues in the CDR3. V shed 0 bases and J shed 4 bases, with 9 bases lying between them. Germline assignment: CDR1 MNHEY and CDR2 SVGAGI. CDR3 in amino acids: CASSYSRGSYGYTF. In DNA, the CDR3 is TGTGCCAGCAGTTACTCGAGAGGGTCCTATGGCTACACCTTC.

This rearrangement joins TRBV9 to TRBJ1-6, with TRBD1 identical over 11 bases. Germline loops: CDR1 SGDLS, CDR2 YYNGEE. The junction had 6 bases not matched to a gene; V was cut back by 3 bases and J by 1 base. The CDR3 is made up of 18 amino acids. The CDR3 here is CASSAEGQGVSYNSPLHF. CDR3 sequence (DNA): TGTGCCAGCAGCGCCGAGGGACAGGGGGTGTCCTATAATTCACCCCTCCACTTT.

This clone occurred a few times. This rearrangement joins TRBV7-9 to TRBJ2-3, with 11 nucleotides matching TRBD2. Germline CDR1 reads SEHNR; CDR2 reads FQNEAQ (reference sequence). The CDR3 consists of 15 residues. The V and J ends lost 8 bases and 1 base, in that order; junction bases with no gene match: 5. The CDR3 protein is CASSSGGRGTDTQYF. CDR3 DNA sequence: TGTGCCAGCTCTAGCGGGGGGCGAGGCACAGATACGCAGTATTTT.

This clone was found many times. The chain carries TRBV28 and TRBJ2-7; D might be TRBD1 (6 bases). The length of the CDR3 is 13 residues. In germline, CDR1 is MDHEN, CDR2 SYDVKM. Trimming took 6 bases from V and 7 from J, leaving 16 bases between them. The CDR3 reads CASRPQGPGEQYF. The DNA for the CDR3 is TGTGCCAGCAGGCCTCAGGGGCCGGGGGAGCAGTACTTC.

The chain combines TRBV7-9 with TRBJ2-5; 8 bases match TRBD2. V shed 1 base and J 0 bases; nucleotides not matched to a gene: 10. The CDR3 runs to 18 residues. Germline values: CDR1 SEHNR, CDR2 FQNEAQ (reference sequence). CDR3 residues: CASSLGFMASGYQETQYF. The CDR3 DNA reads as TGTGCCAGCAGCTTAGGGTTCATGGCTAGCGGGTACCAAGAGACCCAGTACTTC.

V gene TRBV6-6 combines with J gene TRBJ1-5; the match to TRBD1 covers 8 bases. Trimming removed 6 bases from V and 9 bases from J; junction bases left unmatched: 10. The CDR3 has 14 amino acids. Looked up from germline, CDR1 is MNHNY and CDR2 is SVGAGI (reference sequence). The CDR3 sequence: CASSWTGSGGPQHF. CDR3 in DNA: TGTGCCAGCAGCTGGACAGGGTCTGGTGGGCCCCAGCATTTT.

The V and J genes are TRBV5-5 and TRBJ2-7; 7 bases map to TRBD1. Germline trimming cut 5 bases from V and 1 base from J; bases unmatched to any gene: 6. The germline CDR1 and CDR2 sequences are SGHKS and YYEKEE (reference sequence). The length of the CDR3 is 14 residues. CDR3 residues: CASRSPGGSYEQYF. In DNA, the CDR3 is TGTGCCAGCAGATCCCCAGGGGGTTCCTACGAGCAGTACTTC.

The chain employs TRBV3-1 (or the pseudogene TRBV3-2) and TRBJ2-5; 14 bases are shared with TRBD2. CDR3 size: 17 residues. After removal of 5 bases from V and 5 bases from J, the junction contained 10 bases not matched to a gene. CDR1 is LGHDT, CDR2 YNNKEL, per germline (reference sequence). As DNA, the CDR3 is TGTGCCAGCAGCTCCGGACTAGCGGGAGGCCGGGCGGAGACCCAGTACTTC. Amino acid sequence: CASSSGLAGGRAETQYF.

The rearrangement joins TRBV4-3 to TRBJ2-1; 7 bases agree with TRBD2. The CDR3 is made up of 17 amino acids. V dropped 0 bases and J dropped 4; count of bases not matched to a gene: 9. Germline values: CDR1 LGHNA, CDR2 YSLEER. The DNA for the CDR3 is TGCGCCAGCAGCCAAGATCTCGCTAGCGGTTTTTACAATGAGCAGTTCTTC. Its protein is CASSQDLASGFYNEQFF.

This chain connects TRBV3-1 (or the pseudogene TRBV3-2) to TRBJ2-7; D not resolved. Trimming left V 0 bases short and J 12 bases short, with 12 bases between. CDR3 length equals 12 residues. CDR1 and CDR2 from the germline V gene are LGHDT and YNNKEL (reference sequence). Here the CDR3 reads CASSQDTRLPYF. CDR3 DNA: TGTGCCAGCAGCCAAGATACACGTCTTCCGTACTTC.

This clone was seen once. The DNA for the CDR3 is TGTGCCAGCAGCCGATTGACAGGGAACACTGAAGCTTTCTTT. This translates into CASSRLTGNTEAFF. The chain couples TRBV5-5 to TRBJ1-1; TRBD1 might be the D (6 bases). V lost 4 bases and J lost 1, with 11 bases in between. This CDR3 spans 14 amino acids. Germline-derived CDR1 and CDR2 are SGHKS and YYEKEE (reference sequence).

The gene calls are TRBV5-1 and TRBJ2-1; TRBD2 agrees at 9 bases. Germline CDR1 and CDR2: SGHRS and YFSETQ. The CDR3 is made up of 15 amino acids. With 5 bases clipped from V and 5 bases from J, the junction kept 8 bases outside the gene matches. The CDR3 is CASSISGGRNNEQFF. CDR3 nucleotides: TGCGCCAGCAGTATAAGCGGGGGGAGGAACAATGAGCAGTTCTTC.

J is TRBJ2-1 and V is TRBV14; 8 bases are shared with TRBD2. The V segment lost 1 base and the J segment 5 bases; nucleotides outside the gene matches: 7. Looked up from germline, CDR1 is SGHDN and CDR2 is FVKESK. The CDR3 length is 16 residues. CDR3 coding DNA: TGTGCCAGCAGCCAAGCCAGGACTAGCATCGACAATGAGCAGTTCTTC. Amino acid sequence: CASSQARTSIDNEQFF.

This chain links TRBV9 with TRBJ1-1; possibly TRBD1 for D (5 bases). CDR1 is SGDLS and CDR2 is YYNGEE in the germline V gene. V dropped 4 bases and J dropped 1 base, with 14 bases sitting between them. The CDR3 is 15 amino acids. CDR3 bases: TGTGCCAGCAGCCCAAGTCGGGGGGAGAACACTGAAGCTTTCTTT. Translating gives CASSPSRGENTEAFF.

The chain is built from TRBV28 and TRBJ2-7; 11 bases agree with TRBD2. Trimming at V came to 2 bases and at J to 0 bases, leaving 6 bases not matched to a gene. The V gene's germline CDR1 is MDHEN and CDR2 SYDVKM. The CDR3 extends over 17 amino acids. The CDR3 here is CASSLRRGTSGSYEQYF. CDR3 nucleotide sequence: TGTGCCAGCAGTTTAAGGAGGGGGACTAGCGGCTCCTACGAGCAGTACTTC.

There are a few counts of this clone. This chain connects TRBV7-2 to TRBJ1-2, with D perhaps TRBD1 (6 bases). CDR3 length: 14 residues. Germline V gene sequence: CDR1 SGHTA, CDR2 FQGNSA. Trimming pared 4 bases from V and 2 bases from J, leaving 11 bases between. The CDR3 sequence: CASSYQGQNYGYTF. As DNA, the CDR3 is TGTGCCAGCAGCTACCAGGGGCAGAACTATGGCTACACCTTC.

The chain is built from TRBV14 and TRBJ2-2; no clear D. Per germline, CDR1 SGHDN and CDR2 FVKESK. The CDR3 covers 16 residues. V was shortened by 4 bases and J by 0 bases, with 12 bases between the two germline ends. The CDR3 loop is CASSLRAVTNTGELFF. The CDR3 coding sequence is TGTGCCAGCAGCCTAAGAGCCGTTACGAACACCGGGGAGCTGTTTTTT.

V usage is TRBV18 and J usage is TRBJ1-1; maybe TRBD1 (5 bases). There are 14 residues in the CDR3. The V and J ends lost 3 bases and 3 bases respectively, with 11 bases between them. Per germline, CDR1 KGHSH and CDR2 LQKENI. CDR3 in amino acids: CASSPGPGDTEAFF. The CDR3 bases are TGTGCCAGCTCACCGGGGCCGGGGGACACTGAAGCTTTCTTT.

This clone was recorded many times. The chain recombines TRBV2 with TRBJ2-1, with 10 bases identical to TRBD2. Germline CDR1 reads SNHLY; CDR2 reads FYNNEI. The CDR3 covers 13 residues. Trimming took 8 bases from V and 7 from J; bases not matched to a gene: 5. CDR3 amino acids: CASPGLAKNEQFF. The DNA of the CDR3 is TGTGCCAGCCCGGGACTAGCGAAGAATGAGCAGTTCTTC.

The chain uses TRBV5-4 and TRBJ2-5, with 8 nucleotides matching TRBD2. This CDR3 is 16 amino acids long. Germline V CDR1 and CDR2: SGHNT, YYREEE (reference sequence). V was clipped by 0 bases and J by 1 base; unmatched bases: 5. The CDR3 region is CASSLGVSGVQETQYF. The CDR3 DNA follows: TGTGCCAGCAGCTTGGGGGTTAGCGGGGTCCAAGAGACCCAGTACTTC. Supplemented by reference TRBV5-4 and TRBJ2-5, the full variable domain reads ETGVTQSPTHLIKTRGQQVTLRCSSQSGHNTVSWYQQALGQGPQFIFQYYREEENGRGNFPPRFSGLQFPNYSSELNVNALELDDSALYLCASSLGVSGVQETQYFGPGTRLLVL.

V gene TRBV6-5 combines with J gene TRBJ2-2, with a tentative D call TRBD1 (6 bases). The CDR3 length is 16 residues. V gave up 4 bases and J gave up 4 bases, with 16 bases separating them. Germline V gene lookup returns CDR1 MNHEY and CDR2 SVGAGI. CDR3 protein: CASSLPEDSRTGELFF. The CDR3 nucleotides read TGTGCCAGCAGTTTGCCCGAGGACAGCCGCACCGGGGAGCTGTTTTTT.

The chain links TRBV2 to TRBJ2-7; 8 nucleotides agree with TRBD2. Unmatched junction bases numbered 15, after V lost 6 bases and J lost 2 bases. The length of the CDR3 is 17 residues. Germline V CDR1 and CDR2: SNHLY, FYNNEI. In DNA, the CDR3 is TGTGCCAGCAGCTTTAGGACTAGCCGAAACTTGGCCTACGAGCAGTACTTC. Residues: CASSFRTSRNLAYEQYF.

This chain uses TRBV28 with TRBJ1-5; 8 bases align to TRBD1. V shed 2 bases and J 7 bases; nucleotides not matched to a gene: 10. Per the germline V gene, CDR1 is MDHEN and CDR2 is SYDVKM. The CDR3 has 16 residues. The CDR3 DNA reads TGTGCCAGCAGTTTACCACGACAGGGGTGGGAACAGCCCCAGCATTTT. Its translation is CASSLPRQGWEQPQHF.

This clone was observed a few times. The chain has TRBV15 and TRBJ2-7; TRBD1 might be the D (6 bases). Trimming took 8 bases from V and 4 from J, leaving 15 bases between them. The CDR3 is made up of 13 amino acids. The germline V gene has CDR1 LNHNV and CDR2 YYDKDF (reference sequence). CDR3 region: CATSTNQGYEQYF. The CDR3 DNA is TGTGCCACCTCGACCAACCAGGGGTACGAGCAGTACTTC.